The sequence of this T cell receptor beta chain was determined in a study of cytomegalovirus exposure and HLA in healthy donors. For the study at large: Membership in the Caucasian-associated ancestry cluster was found for about four fifths of 300 to 400 genotyped donors. Study-wide findings and caveats: In an earlier analysis, in approximately 570 donors, most V segments appeared productive either ~87% or ~30% of the time. Another analysis was done later, and it associated 17,000 or so TCR beta sequences with HLA alleles at 0.05 false discovery rate.

Looked up from germline, CDR1 is MNHEY and CDR2 is SVGAGI. This CDR3 has 15 amino acids. Deletions cut 1 base from V and 8 bases from J, with 17 bases between. 60 Vbeta and 13 Jbeta primers were used in PCR. Data came from immunoSEQ multiplex PCR; TCRdb stores just in-frame clones and leaves some out. The sample contains about 160,000 clones, around 84% of which appear only once. Note on this clone: As yet, its antigen is unknown.

This sequence was found in a male donor in good health and CMV-seropositive. Sample: PBMCs. The rearrangement links TRBV6-5 to TRBJ1-2, with D tentatively TRBD1 (5 bases). The CDR3 nucleotides are TGTGCCAGCAGTTACTTAGGGGCCAGAACGAGAGGCTACACCTTC. Encoded protein: CASSYLGARTRGYTF.